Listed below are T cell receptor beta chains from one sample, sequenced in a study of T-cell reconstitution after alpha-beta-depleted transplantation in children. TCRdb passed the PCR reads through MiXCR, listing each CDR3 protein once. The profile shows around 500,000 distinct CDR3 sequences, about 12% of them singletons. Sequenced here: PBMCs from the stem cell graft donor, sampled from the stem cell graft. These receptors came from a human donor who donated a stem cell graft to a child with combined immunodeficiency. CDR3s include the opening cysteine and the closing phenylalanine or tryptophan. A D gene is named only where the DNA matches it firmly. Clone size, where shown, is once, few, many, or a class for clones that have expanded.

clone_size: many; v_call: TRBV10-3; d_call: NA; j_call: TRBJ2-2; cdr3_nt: TGTGCCATCAGTGATCCCCTCTTTACAACCGGGGAGCTGTTTTTT; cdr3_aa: CAISDPLFTTGELFF
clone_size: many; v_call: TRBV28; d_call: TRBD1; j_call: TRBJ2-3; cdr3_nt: TGTGCCAGCAGGGACAGGGAAGGGGCAGATACGCAGTATTTT; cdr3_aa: CASRDREGADTQYF
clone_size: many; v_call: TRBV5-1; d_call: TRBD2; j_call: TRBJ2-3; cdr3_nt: TGCGCCAGCAGCCGGTCCGGGACTAGCGGGGTGAGCACAGATACGCAGTATTTT; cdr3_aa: CASSRSGTSGVSTDTQYF
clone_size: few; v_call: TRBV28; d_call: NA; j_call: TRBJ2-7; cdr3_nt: TGTGCCAGCAGTTTCGGACCGAATCCAGGCCCCTACGAGCAGTACTTC; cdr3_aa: CASSFGPNPGPYEQYF
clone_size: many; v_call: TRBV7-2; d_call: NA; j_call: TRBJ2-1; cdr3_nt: TGTGCCAGCAGCTCCGAGCCGTGGGCGCCGGATGAGCAGTTCTTC; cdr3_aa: CASSSEPWAPDEQFF
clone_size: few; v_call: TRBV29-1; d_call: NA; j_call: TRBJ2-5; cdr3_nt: TGCAGCGGTCGTCTGTCACAGGGAGCGGAGACCCAGTACTTC; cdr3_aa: CSGRLSQGAETQYF
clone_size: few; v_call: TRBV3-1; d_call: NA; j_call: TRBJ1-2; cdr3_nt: TGTGCCAGCAGCCCCCTCTACGGTGCCGGCTACACCTTC; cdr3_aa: CASSPLYGAGYTF
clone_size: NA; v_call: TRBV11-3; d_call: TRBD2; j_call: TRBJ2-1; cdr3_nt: TGTGCCAGCAGCTTAGGGGGGACTAGCGAGCATGAGCAGTTCTTC; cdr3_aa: CASSLGGTSEHEQFF
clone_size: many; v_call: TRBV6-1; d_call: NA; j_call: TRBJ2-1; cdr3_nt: TGTGCCAGCGGAACTTCCTACAATGAGCAGTTCTTC; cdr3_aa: CASGTSYNEQFF
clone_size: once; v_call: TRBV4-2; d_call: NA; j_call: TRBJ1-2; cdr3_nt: TGTGCCAGCAGCCGGCCCGGGACCCCGGGTGGCTACACCTTC; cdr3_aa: CASSRPGTPGGYTF
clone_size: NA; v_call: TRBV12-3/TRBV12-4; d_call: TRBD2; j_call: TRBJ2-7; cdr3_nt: TGTGCCAGCAGTTTAAATGGTGCTAGCGGGACGGGGTACGAGCAGTACTTC; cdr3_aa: CASSLNGASGTGYEQYF
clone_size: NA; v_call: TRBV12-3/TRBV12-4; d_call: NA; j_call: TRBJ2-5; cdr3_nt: TGTGCCAGCAGTTTGGGTGACACCTCCCAAGAGACCCAGTACTTC; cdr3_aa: CASSLGDTSQETQYF
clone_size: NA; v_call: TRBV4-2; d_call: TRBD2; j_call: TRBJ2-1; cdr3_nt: TGTGCCAGCAGCCGCCAGGGACTAGCGGGGGACAATGAGCAGTTCTTC; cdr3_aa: CASSRQGLAGDNEQFF
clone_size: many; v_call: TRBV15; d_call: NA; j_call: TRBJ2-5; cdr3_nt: TGTGCCACCAGACTAGGACGTTTCGAGGAAGAGACCCAGTACTTC; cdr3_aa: CATRLGRFEEETQYF
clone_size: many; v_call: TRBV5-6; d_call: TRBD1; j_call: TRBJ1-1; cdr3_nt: TGTGCCAGCAGCCGCGACAGGGCAGCACAAGCTTTCTTT; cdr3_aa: CASSRDRAAQAFF
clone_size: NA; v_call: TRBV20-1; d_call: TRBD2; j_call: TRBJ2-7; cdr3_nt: TGCAGTGTTCTTGGGGCTAGCGGGGGCTTTTACGAGCAGTACTTC; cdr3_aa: CSVLGASGGFYEQYF